This entry features one T cell receptor beta chain sequence. Sequencing was performed with immunoSEQ multiplex PCR; in TCRdb, only in-frame clones are kept and a portion is missing. The table shows some 130,000 clones, with approximately 90% occurring only once. The CDR3 is 11 residues long. Trimming shortened V by 2 bases and J by 9 bases, and 7 bases separated the two germline ends. From germline, CDR1 is KGHSH and CDR2 LQKENI. The sample comes from a study of T cell responses to AZD1222 COVID-19 vaccine. The rearrangement joins TRBV18 to TRBJ1-1; a weak D match, TRBD1 (6 bases). The material sequenced was peripheral blood, taken on day 0 of AZD1222 vaccination. The clonotype comes from an adult in good health. CDR3 DNA sequence: TGTGCCAGCTCACCAGGACAGAAAGCTTTCTTT. Translated: CASSPGQKAFF.